The 8 T cell receptor beta chains below were found in one sample sequenced in a study of cytomegalovirus exposure and HLA in healthy donors. The PCR was carried out with 60 Vbeta primers and 13 Jbeta primers. Profiling relied on immunoSEQ multiplex PCR, and the TCRdb table lists in-frame clones only, not all of them. The sample holds around 150,000 clones; around 79% are singletons and the top ten take around 4%. The sample was PBMCs. All receptors derive from a man between 40 and 49 years old in good health and CMV-seronegative.

This chain uses TRBV2 with TRBJ1-2; TRBD1 is a possible D gene (5 bases). CDR3 size: 15 residues. V was pared by 4 bases and J by 0 bases, with 12 bases between. CDR1 SNHLY and CDR2 FYNNEI come from the germline V gene. The CDR3 reads CASSVVAGTNYGYTF. The CDR3 nucleotides are TGTGCCAGCAGTGTGGTGGCAGGGACTAACTATGGCTACACCTTC.

The chain links TRBV21-1 to TRBJ1-4. TRBV21-1 is labeled a pseudogene. CDR3 length: 16 residues. The CDR3 sequence is CASSRTGGTGGEKLFF. The CDR3 coding sequence is TGTGCCAGCAGCAGAACCGGCGGGACCGGGGGTGAAAAACTGTTTTTT.

The chain links TRBV30 to TRBJ2-7; D gene uncertain. Trimming left V 4 bases short and J 3 bases short, with 10 bases between. This CDR3 contains 12 residues. Germline CDR1 reads GTSNPN; CDR2 reads SVGIG (reference sequence). The CDR3 protein is CAWTPGGYEQYF. CDR3 DNA sequence: TGTGCCTGGACTCCCGGCGGCTACGAGCAGTACTTC.

On this clone: A read error may account for a junction end that differs from germline. Within the sample, other DNA sequences also encode this same CDR3. This chain links TRBV2 with TRBJ2-1; D is possibly TRBD1 (5 bases). Germline CDR1 SNHLY, CDR2 FYNNEI. This CDR3 spans 13 amino acids. CDR3 nucleotide sequence: TGCGCCAGCATACAGGCTAACTACAATGAGCAGTTCTTC. This encodes CASIQANYNEQFF.

This rearrangement joins TRBV14 to TRBJ1-5; D is perhaps TRBD1 (5 bases). This CDR3 spans 12 amino acids. Germline V lookup: CDR1 SGHDN, CDR2 FVKESK. Deletions cut 6 bases from V and 11 bases from J, with 14 bases between. In DNA form, the CDR3 reads TGTGCCAGCAGTTCCTCGGGGGGGACCCAGCATTTT. This translates into CASSSSGGTQHF.

The chain joins TRBV19 to TRBJ2-7; D uncertain. The CDR3 is made up of 13 amino acids. Trimming pared 3 bases from V and 0 bases from J, leaving 6 bases between. Per the germline V gene, CDR1 is LNHDA and CDR2 is SQIVND (reference sequence). CDR3 loop: CASSITASYEQYF. In DNA, the CDR3 is TGTGCCAGTAGTATCACAGCCTCCTACGAGCAGTACTTC.

V and J are TRBV28 and TRBJ1-2; TRBD1 matches 9 bases. The CDR3 sequence is 14 residues long. V lost 2 bases, J lost 7 bases, and 5 bases stayed unmatched. CDR1 and CDR2 from the germline V gene are MDHEN and SYDVKM. DNA of the CDR3: TGTGCCAGCAGTTTACCACAGGGGGCGCTTGGCTACACCTTC. Residues: CASSLPQGALGYTF.

This clone showed up just once. The chain carries TRBV6-1 and TRBJ2-7, with D maybe TRBD1 (6 bases). Germline CDR1 is MNHNS and CDR2 is SASEGT. V gave up 6 bases and J gave up 0 bases, with 15 bases separating them. The CDR3 totals 15 residues. The CDR3 spells CASSPGTPSSYEQYF. CDR3 DNA sequence: TGTGCCAGCAGCCCCGGGACACCGAGCTCCTACGAGCAGTACTTC.